This TCR beta chain came from a study of blood T cells in healthy people across ages. Findings and limits, study-wide: Unsorted PBMCs blocked a conclusive comparison of naive and antigen-experienced cells. Higher naive T cell percentage went strongly together with higher TCR beta diversity.

Each donor was a healthy Caucasian individual from Russia, aged about 6 to 95. A minimum of 7 million PBMCs was isolated per sample. A second PCR, run for roughly 7 to 11 cycles, used a sample-barcoded 5' primer plus a J-beta primer mix. TCRdb recomputed calls from the 5' RACE reads with MiXCR, one row per CDR3 protein. The sample consists of 950,000 to 1,200,000 distinct CDR3 sequences, roughly two fifths of them appearing once. This clonotype was found a few times. Its antigen is as yet unknown. The sample taken for sequencing was blood. The TCR sequence derives from a young man in good health.

The CDR3 here is CSAPNPSITGELFF. In DNA form, the CDR3 reads TGCAGTGCTCCCAACCCTAGTATCACCGGGGAGCTGTTTTTT. J is TRBJ2-2 and V is TRBV20-1, with D hard to call. This CDR3 contains 14 residues. Germline values: CDR1 DFQATT, CDR2 SNEGSKA (reference sequence). The V end was cut by 5 bases, the J end by 4 bases, with 14 bases between.